Listed below are T cell receptor beta chains from one sample, sequenced in a study of molecular identifiers for immune sequencing clone quantification. TCRdb re-called the PCR reads through MiXCR, storing one row per CDR3 protein. The sample lists around 480,000 distinct CDR3 sequences; about a quarter were seen once. Sequenced sample: naive CD8+ T cells from blood, with Jurkat cell RNA spiked in. Receptors were obtained from a human donor in good health. Some libraries in this study had Jurkat cell RNA spiked in. The CDR3 runs from the conserved cysteine through the conserved F or W. Fields, in order: clone size, V gene, J gene, D gene, CDR3 protein, CDR3 DNA. The D gene is left open where the match is weak. Part of the rows lack a size; the others show once, few, many or a class for expanded clones.

>many|TRBV10-3|TRBJ1-5|.
CAISESNGAQPQHF
TGTGCCATCAGTGAGTCGAACGGGGCCCAGCCCCAGCATTTT
>many|TRBV29-1|TRBJ1-1|.
CSVEREMNTEAFF
TGCAGCGTTGAACGGGAGATGAACACTGAAGCTTTCTTT
>few|TRBV19|TRBJ2-3|.
CASNRGLTDTQYF
TGTGCCAGTAACCGGGGGCTCACAGATACGCAGTATTTT
>few|TRBV7-6|TRBJ2-7|TRBD1
CASSPSGQPYEQYF
TGTGCCAGCAGCCCCTCGGGACAGCCCTACGAGCAGTACTTC
>many|TRBV6-2/TRBV6-3|TRBJ1-1|.
CASSYGTEAFF
TGTGCCAGCAGTTACGGCACTGAAGCTTTCTTT
>many|TRBV19|TRBJ2-2|.
CASSIGGAGELFF
TGTGCCAGTAGTATCGGTGGGGCCGGGGAGCTGTTTTTT
>.|TRBV19|TRBJ1-5|.
CASSITSMGNQPQHF
TGTGCCAGTAGTATTACCTCCATGGGCAATCAGCCCCAGCATTTT
>few|TRBV7-9|TRBJ1-2|TRBD1
CASSYLDRDSYGYTF
TGTGCCAGCAGCTACTTGGACAGGGACAGCTATGGCTACACCTTC
>many|TRBV13|TRBJ1-1|.
CASSFAGFGNTEAFF
TGTGCCAGCAGCTTTGCAGGGTTTGGGAACACTGAAGCTTTCTTT
>few|TRBV12-3/TRBV12-4|TRBJ2-2|.
CASSLFIGFRGDTGELFF
TGTGCCAGCAGTTTATTTATTGGGTTCAGAGGTGACACCGGGGAGCTGTTTTTT
>.|TRBV28|TRBJ2-2|TRBD2
CASSLRTSGSSPTGELFF
TGTGCCAGCAGTTTAAGGACTAGCGGGAGCAGTCCAACCGGGGAGCTGTTTTTT
>few|TRBV27|TRBJ2-1|TRBD2
CASSYSSGGANEQFF
TGTGCCAGCAGCTACTCTAGCGGGGGGGCTAATGAGCAGTTCTTC
>.|TRBV20-1|TRBJ2-7|.
CSRGRQDPAEQYF
TGCAGCAGGGGTAGGCAGGATCCAGCCGAGCAGTACTTC
>.|TRBV7-6|TRBJ2-3|TRBD2
CASSFLRGGALTDTQYF
TGTGCCAGCAGCTTCCTCCGGGGGGGGGCGTTAACAGATACGCAGTATTTT
>few|TRBV6-2/TRBV6-3|TRBJ2-5|.
CASSWGTQETQYF
TGTGCCAGCTCGTGGGGGACCCAAGAGACCCAGTACTTC
>many|TRBV13|TRBJ1-1|.
CASSFWMDRNTEAFF
TGTGCCAGCAGCTTTTGGATGGATAGGAACACTGAAGCTTTCTTT
>.|TRBV6-2/TRBV6-3|TRBJ2-3|.
CASRKTAPLDTQYF
TGTGCCAGCAGAAAGACAGCACCCCTGGATACGCAGTATTTT
>few|TRBV10-1|TRBJ1-1|TRBD1
CASSENRGGTEAFF
TGCGCCAGCAGTGAGAACAGGGGAGGAACTGAAGCTTTCTTT
>many|TRBV7-9|TRBJ2-3|.
CASSLNSQPTDTQYF
TGTGCCAGCAGCTTAAATTCTCAGCCCACAGATACGCAGTATTTT
>few|TRBV7-9|TRBJ2-7|.
CASSAQVLEQYF
TGTGCCAGCAGCGCCCAGGTGCTCGAGCAGTACTTC
>.|TRBV12-3/TRBV12-4|TRBJ2-2|TRBD2
CASTWELAGPVANTGELFF
TGTGCCAGCACCTGGGAACTAGCGGGGCCCGTCGCGAACACCGGGGAGCTGTTTTTT
>.|TRBV30|TRBJ2-3|TRBD2
CAWRGFAASGAIDTQYF
TGTGCCTGGAGGGGTTTTGCGGCTAGCGGGGCCATTGATACGCAGTATTTT
>many|TRBV4-1|TRBJ1-1|.
CASSQASRPEAFF
TGCGCCAGCAGCCAAGCCTCCAGACCTGAAGCTTTCTTT
>few|TRBV28|TRBJ1-3|.
CASSPIGSDSGNTIYF
TGTGCCAGCAGCCCCATCGGCAGCGACTCTGGAAACACCATATATTTT
>many|TRBV30|TRBJ2-1|.
CAWSYAAITKPEQFF
TGTGCCTGGAGTTACGCGGCCATAACTAAACCTGAGCAGTTCTTC
>.|TRBV29-1|TRBJ1-2|.
CSVGQGTYGYAF
.
>.|TRBV4-2|TRBJ2-1|TRBD2
CASSQDLGLPNNEQFF
TGTGCCAGCAGCCAAGATCTGGGACTACCGAACAATGAGCAGTTCTTC
>few|TRBV6-1|TRBJ1-3|.
CASSEAIRSGNTIYF
TGTGCCAGCAGTGAAGCCATCAGGTCTGGAAACACCATATATTTT